This T cell receptor beta chain was recorded in a study of shared clonotypes between healthy human individuals. Study-wide context: A couple of women and three men aged 18 to 49 made up the donors. Study outcomes and limitations: Measured sharing among donors was expected to vary with sequencing depth. Of the naive CD4 clonotypes, about 5.4% were shared across four donors.

TCRdb's copy holds only in-frame clones and misses some; the assay was immunoSEQ multiplex PCR. The sample consists of roughly 1,000,000 clones, 75% to 85% of them appearing once. The V and J ends lost 6 bases and 7 bases respectively, with 13 bases between them. The germline V gene encodes CDR1 MDHEN and CDR2 SYDVKM. This CDR3 spans 13 amino acids. This clone was recorded only once. Its antigen is not known. Sequencing used memory CD4+ T cells from PBMCs. Subset specified: CD45RA-negative fraction. This receptor was identified in a man younger than 35 in good health. Some clones in this sample may be carry-over from other donors' samples. This chain uses TRBV28 with TRBJ2-4; D assignment may be TRBD1 or TRBD2 (5 bases each). CDR3 bases: TGTGCCAGCAGAGCGGATTCAGGGAACATTCAGTACTTC. Encoded protein: CASRADSGNIQYF. Complete variable domain (other parts from reference TRBV28 and TRBJ2-4): DVKVTQSSRYLVKRTGEKVFLECVQDMDHENMFWYRQDPGLGLRLIYFSYDVKMKEKGDIPEGYSVSREKKERFSLILESASTNQTSMYLCASRADSGNIQYFGAGTRLSVL.